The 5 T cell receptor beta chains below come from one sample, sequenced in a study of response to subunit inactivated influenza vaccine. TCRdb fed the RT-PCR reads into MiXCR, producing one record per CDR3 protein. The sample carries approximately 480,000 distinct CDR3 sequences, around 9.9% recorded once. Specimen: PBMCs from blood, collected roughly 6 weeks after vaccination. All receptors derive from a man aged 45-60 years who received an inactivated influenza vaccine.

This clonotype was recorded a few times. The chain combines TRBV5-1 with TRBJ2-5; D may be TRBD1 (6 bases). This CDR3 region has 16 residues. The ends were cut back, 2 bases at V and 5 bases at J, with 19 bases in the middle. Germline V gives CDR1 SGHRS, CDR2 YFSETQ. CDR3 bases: TGCGCCAGCAGCTTCCCTCTAACAGGGCAGGTGGAGACCCAGTACTTC. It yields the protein CASSFPLTGQVETQYF. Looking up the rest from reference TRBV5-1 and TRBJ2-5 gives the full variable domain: KAGVTQTPRYLIKTRGQQVTLSCSPISGHRSVSWYQQTPGQGLQFLFEYFSETQRNKGNFPGRFSGRQFSNSRSEMNVSTLELGDSALYLCASSFPLTGQVETQYFGPGTRLLVL.

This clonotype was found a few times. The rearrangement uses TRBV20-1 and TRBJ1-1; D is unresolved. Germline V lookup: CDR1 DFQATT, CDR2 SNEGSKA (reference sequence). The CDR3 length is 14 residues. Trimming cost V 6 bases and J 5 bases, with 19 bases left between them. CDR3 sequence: CSARRGGPGTEAFF. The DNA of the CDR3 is TGCAGTGCCCGGAGAGGAGGGCCTGGGACTGAAGCTTTCTTT.

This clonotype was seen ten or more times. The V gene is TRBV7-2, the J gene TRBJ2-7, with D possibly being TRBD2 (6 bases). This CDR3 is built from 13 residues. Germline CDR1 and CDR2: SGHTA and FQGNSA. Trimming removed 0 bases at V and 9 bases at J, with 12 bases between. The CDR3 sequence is CASSLAPGRGQYF. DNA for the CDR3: TGTGCCAGCAGCTTAGCGCCAGGGCGGGGGCAGTACTTC. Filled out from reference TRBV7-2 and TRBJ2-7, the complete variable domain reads GAGVSQSPSNKVTEKGKDVELRCDPISGHTALYWYRQSLGQGLEFLIYFQGNSAPDKSGLPSDRFSAERTGGSVSTLTIQRTQQEDSAVYLCASSLAPGRGQYFGPGTRLTVT.

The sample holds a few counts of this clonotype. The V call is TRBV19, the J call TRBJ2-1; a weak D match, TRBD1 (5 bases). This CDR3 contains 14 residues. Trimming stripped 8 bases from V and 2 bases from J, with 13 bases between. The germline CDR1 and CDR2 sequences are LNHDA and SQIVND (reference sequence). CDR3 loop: CASSADSTYNEQFF. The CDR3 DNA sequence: TGTGCCAGTTCAGCAGACAGCACCTACAATGAGCAGTTCTTC.

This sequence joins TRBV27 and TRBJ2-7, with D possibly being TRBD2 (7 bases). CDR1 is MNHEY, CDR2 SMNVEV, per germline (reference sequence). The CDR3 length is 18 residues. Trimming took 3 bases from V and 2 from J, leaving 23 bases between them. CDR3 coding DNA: TGTGCCAGCAGTTTTTTGGGGGGCACAGCTAGCGGAACCTACGAGCAGTACTTC. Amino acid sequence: CASSFLGGTASGTYEQYF.